A single sample gave rise to the 13 T cell receptor beta chains below, sequenced in a study of T cell responses to AZD1222 COVID-19 vaccine (dated by TCRdb to 2020 to 2023). Library preparation used the immunoSEQ multiplex PCR assay. TCRdb's version of the immuneACCESS table is confined to in-frame rearrangements and falls short of the full clone set. An unresolved V gene accounts for under half of the shortfall where checked; the remainder is of unknown origin. In this sample the table shows some 63,000 clones, approximately 80% of which occur a single time. 15% to 20% of the sample lies in the top ten. Explained via the paper, the time point label denotes: baseline before first vaccination. Sequenced here: peripheral blood, sampled on day 0 of AZD1222 vaccination. The receptors stem from an adult in good health.

The DNA for the CDR3 is TGTGCCAGCAGCTTAGTACAGGCGTACTATGGCTACACCTTC. Translated: CASSLVQAYYGYTF. The chain links TRBV11-2 to TRBJ1-2, with D possibly being TRBD1 (5 bases). The CDR3 length is 14 residues. CDR1 and CDR2 from the germline V gene are SGHAT and FQNNGV. Trimming cost V 1 base and J 3 bases, with 9 bases left between them.

The chain has TRBV19 and TRBJ1-2; a weak D match, TRBD1 (5 bases). This CDR3 has 15 amino acids. Per germline, CDR1 LNHDA and CDR2 SQIVND (reference sequence). V was clipped by 4 bases and J by 4 bases, with 16 bases between them. The CDR3 region is CASSNRTHRGYGYTF. The CDR3 nucleotides read TGTGCCAGTAGTAACAGGACCCATCGAGGCTATGGCTACACCTTC.

J is TRBJ1-5 and V is TRBV6-5; D is unclear. V was clipped by 7 bases and J by 3 bases, with 13 bases between them. The CDR3 is made up of 14 amino acids. Germline CDR1 is MNHEY and CDR2 is SVGAGI. CDR3 residues: CASMTVPVNQPQHF. CDR3 in DNA: TGTGCCAGCATGACGGTGCCAGTCAATCAGCCCCAGCATTTT.

The chain joins TRBV14 to TRBJ2-2; a possible D gene is TRBD1 (5 bases). The germline V gene encodes CDR1 SGHDN and CDR2 FVKESK. This CDR3 comprises 14 residues. V was trimmed by 3 bases and J by 1 base, leaving 6 bases between them. CDR3 region: CASSQQGNTGELFF. CDR3 in DNA: TGTGCCAGCAGCCAGCAGGGGAACACCGGGGAGCTGTTTTTT.

Of note for this clone: This CDR3 is also generated by other DNA sequences in the sample. This sequence joins TRBV6-1 and TRBJ1-2; D gene ambiguous. Germline V gene lookup returns CDR1 MNHNS and CDR2 SASEGT. The ends were cut back, 1 base at V and 5 bases at J, with 11 bases in the middle. The CDR3 loop spans 14 amino acids. In DNA form, the CDR3 reads TGTGCCAGCAGTGAAGGAGGGCTCCCTTATGGCTACACCTTC. Its translation is CASSEGGLPYGYTF.

This chain connects TRBV18 to TRBJ2-3, with unresolved D. Trimming cost V 3 bases and J 2 bases, with 6 bases left between them. In germline, CDR1 is KGHSH, CDR2 LQKENI. This CDR3 has 13 amino acids. The CDR3 region is CASSPSLTDTQYF. The CDR3 DNA is TGTGCCAGCTCACCTTCACTCACAGATACGCAGTATTTT.

The chain links TRBV4-3 to TRBJ1-2; TRBD1 is a possible D gene (6 bases). Trimming took off 0 bases at V and 5 bases at J, with 19 bases between the two ends. From germline, CDR1 is LGHNA and CDR2 YSLEER. The length of the CDR3 is 17 residues. The CDR3 protein is CASSQDGGRGGRYGYTF. CDR3 nucleotides: TGCGCCAGCAGCCAAGATGGGGGCAGGGGAGGAAGATATGGCTACACCTTC.

The chain recombines TRBV6-2 or TRBV6-3 with TRBJ2-7; TRBD2 matches 9 bases. After removal of 2 bases from V and 5 bases from J, the junction contained 4 bases not matched to a gene. This CDR3 is 14 amino acids long. Germline V lookup: CDR1 MNHEY, CDR2 SVGEGT. The CDR3 nucleotides read TGTGCCAGCAGTTACCTAGCGGGACTGGACGAGCAGTACTTC. Encoded protein: CASSYLAGLDEQYF.

The rearrangement links TRBV15 to TRBJ2-2; a possible D gene is TRBD1 (5 bases). The germline gives CDR1 LNHNV, CDR2 YYDKDF (reference sequence). CDR3 length: 13 amino acids. Trimming removed 0 bases from V and 7 bases from J, with 6 bases in between. The CDR3 sequence: CATSRDQGGELFF. CDR3 sequence (DNA): TGTGCCACCAGCAGAGATCAGGGCGGGGAGCTGTTTTTT.

This rearrangement joins TRBV28 to TRBJ1-3; no clear D gene. CDR3 length: 12 residues. Germline V CDR1 and CDR2: MDHEN, SYDVKM. V was pared by 8 bases and J by 4 bases, with 9 bases between. The CDR3 bases are TGTGCCAGCGTTCAGCTAGGAAACACCATATATTTT. It translates to CASVQLGNTIYF.

The chain links TRBV27 to TRBJ2-7, with 8 positions matching TRBD1. Per the germline V gene, CDR1 is MNHEY and CDR2 is SMNVEV (reference sequence). The V gene end was trimmed by 1 base and the J gene end by 3 bases; junction bases not matched to a gene: 5. The CDR3 consists of 15 residues. CDR3 bases: TGTGCCAGCAGTTTATTACAGGGGGAGCTCTACGAGCAGTACTTC. Protein product: CASSLLQGELYEQYF.

The chain links TRBV5-5 to TRBJ2-6, with TRBD1 as a possible D gene (7 bases). The V end lost 4 bases, the J end lost 4 bases, and 15 bases lay between the germline ends. The CDR3 consists of 16 residues. Germline V CDR1 and CDR2: SGHKS, YYEKEE (reference sequence). The CDR3 sequence: CASSPQGGRGANVLTF. DNA for the CDR3: TGTGCCAGCAGCCCCCAGGGGGGTCGCGGGGCCAACGTCCTGACTTTC.

V and J are TRBV7-2 and TRBJ2-3; maybe TRBD2 (5 bases). From germline, CDR1 is SGHTA and CDR2 FQGNSA. With 6 bases removed from V and 1 base from J, the gap between germline ends came to 17 bases. The CDR3 covers 16 residues. CDR3 DNA sequence: TGTGCCAGCAGTCTTATGGCTGTGCGGGGCACAGATACGCAGTATTTT. It translates to CASSLMAVRGTDTQYF.